This TCR beta chain was retrieved from a study of blood T cell repertoires in COVID-19. Across the study: Collection of acute and convalescent COVID-19 samples took place in the United States, Italy and Spain. T cells, B-cell-depleted T cells, or PBMCs supplied cDNA or gDNA.

CDR1 is SGHRS, CDR2 YFSETQ, per germline. This CDR3 is 13 amino acids long. V lost 5 bases, J lost 6 bases, and 6 bases stayed unmatched. In the original processing: Scientists estimated how many nucleated cells there were by amplifying reference gene primers. Libraries were prepared by immunoSEQ multiplex PCR; TCRdb keeps only in-frame clonotypes and omits some of them. Clone size and the V and J calls come from that table; the DNA yielded D and trimming. This sample has roughly 300,000 clones, with approximately 89% found just once. The count of this clone is one. The sequenced sample consisted of peripheral blood. The TCR was taken from a woman in her fifties or sixties who had recovered from COVID-19. The chain couples TRBV5-1 to TRBJ2-3; 7 nucleotides align to TRBD2. This CDR3 is CASRVGGSDTQYF. Written as DNA, the CDR3 is TGCGCCAGCAGGGTGGGAGGGAGTGATACGCAGTATTTT.